The 24 T cell receptor beta chains below come from one sample, sequenced in a study of CD8+ T cells in alopecia areata. As for treatment: oral pan-JAK inhibitor, 5-10 mg twice daily. RNA was isolated and reverse transcribed to cDNA, the sequencing template. This table comes from immunoSEQ multiplex PCR, and its TCRdb copy is limited to in-frame clones, with some not included. The profile shows over 100,000 clones, 53% of them singletons. The sequencing here drew on CD4+ T cells sorted from blood, taken at week 4, from a patient treated with tofacitinib. All receptors derive from a human donor with alopecia areata.

The chain is built from TRBV29-1 and TRBJ1-1; the D gene is possibly TRBD1 (5 bases). This CDR3 region has 10 residues. Germline V lookup: CDR1 SQVTM, CDR2 ANQGSEA. V shed 6 bases and J shed 3 bases, with 5 bases lying between them. CDR3: CSVGDTEAFF. The CDR3 DNA is TGCAGCGTGGGGGACACTGAAGCTTTCTTT.

This chain links TRBV15 with TRBJ1-2; the D gene is possibly TRBD1 (5 bases). Trimming stripped 0 bases from V and 5 bases from J, with 16 bases between. Germline V CDR1 and CDR2: LNHNV, YYDKDF (reference sequence). This CDR3 region has 16 residues. This chain's CDR3 is CATSRDSGGREYGYTF. CDR3 nucleotides: TGTGCCACCAGCAGAGATTCTGGGGGACGGGAGTATGGCTACACCTTC.

The chain employs TRBV29-1 and TRBJ2-7; no definite D call. The ends were cut back, 6 bases at V and 0 bases at J, with 9 bases in the middle. Germline V gene sequence: CDR1 SQVTM, CDR2 ANQGSEA. This CDR3 spans 12 amino acids. This CDR3 reads CSVTAGSYEQYF. Here the CDR3 DNA reads TGCAGCGTGACGGCCGGCTCCTACGAGCAGTACTTC.

This clone was counted between two and nine times. The V gene is TRBV29-1, the J gene TRBJ2-1, with 7 bases lining up with TRBD2. V gave up 5 bases and J gave up 7 bases; unmatched junction bases: 14. There are 15 residues in the CDR3. Germline V gene data show CDR1 as SQVTM and CDR2 as ANQGSEA. CDR3 in amino acids: CSVRTGTGGGNEQFF. The CDR3 DNA reads TGCAGCGTTAGGACTGGAACGGGCGGGGGAAATGAGCAGTTCTTC.

The genes are TRBV30 and TRBJ2-3; D possibly matches TRBD1 or TRBD2 (5 bases each). V was trimmed by 4 bases and J by 1 base, leaving 12 bases between them. CDR3 length: 14 residues. CDR1 GTSNPN and CDR2 SVGIG come from the germline V gene (reference sequence). CDR3 sequence (DNA): TGTGCCTGGACCCGGGACCTTGGCACAGATACGCAGTATTTT. This gives the protein CAWTRDLGTDTQYF. The variable domain in full, with the rest retrieved from reference TRBV30 and TRBJ2-3, is SQTIHQWPATLVQPVGSPLSLECTVEGTSNPNLYWYRQAAGRGLQLLFYSVGIGQISSEVPQNLSASRPQDRQFILSSKKLLLSDSGFYLCAWTRDLGTDTQYFGPGTRLTVL.

The chain links TRBV27 to TRBJ1-2, with TRBD1 as a possible D gene (6 bases). Germline V gene data show CDR1 as MNHEY and CDR2 as SMNVEV (reference sequence). Trimming pared 6 bases from V and 8 bases from J, leaving 13 bases between. The CDR3 runs 12 residues. The CDR3 reads CASSPRGFGYTF. CDR3 DNA sequence: TGTGCCAGCAGCCCTAGGGGGTTCGGCTACACCTTC.

The CDR3 DNA reads TGTGCCAGCAGCGCAAAACAGGGGCGGAATAATGAAAAACTGTTTTTT. Translated, it gives CASSAKQGRNNEKLFF. This rearrangement joins TRBV9 to TRBJ1-4, with 7 nucleotides matching TRBD1. The germline CDR1 and CDR2 sequences are SGDLS and YYNGEE. CDR3 length: 16 amino acids. Trimming removed 3 bases from V and 4 bases from J; junction bases left unmatched: 9.

The rearrangement uses TRBV4-1 and TRBJ1-5; D is undetermined. V was clipped by 0 bases and J by 0 bases, with 6 bases between them. This CDR3 comprises 15 residues. Germline V gives CDR1 MGHRA, CDR2 YSYEKL. The CDR3 loop is CASSQEAFSNQPQHF. CDR3 nucleotide sequence: TGCGCCAGCAGCCAAGAGGCCTTTAGCAATCAGCCCCAGCATTTT.

CDR3 sequence reads: CASSLTASEQYF. For the CDR3, the DNA is TGTGCCAGCAGCTTGACGGCGTCCGAGCAGTACTTC. This chain uses TRBV5-6 with TRBJ2-7; no clear D gene. Germline values: CDR1 SGHDT, CDR2 YYEEEE. There are 12 residues in the CDR3. V lost 1 base, J lost 6 bases, and 8 bases lay in between.

The sample holds many counts of this clone. The V and J genes are TRBV4-2 and TRBJ2-1; 10 nucleotides align to TRBD2. Germline V gene sequence: CDR1 LGHNA, CDR2 YNFKEQ. The CDR3 loop spans 16 amino acids. With 1 base clipped from V and 4 bases from J, the junction kept 4 bases outside the gene matches. The CDR3 spells CASSQASGRDYNEQFF. CDR3 coding DNA: TGTGCCAGCAGCCAAGCCAGCGGGAGGGATTACAATGAGCAGTTCTTC.

This clone was seen only a few times. The rearrangement links TRBV7-9 to TRBJ1-4, with no clear D. Trimming took off 2 bases at V and 7 bases at J, with 8 bases between the two ends. The CDR3 runs to 13 residues. The germline V gene encodes CDR1 SEHNR and CDR2 FQNEAQ (reference sequence). The CDR3 DNA reads as TGTGCCAGCAGCTTATCAACGGGTGAAAAACTGTTTTTT. This translates into CASSLSTGEKLFF.

J is TRBJ2-2 and V is TRBV9; no reliable D call. Trimming cost V 0 bases and J 8 bases, with 5 bases left between them. Germline CDR1 is SGDLS and CDR2 is YYNGEE. The CDR3 is 12 amino acids. The DNA for the CDR3 is TGTGCCAGCAGCGTAGAGGTGGGGGAGCTGTTTTTT. It translates to CASSVEVGELFF.

The chain carries TRBV29-1 and TRBJ2-5; a weak D match, TRBD2 (6 bases). Trimming took off 7 bases at V and 0 bases at J, with 9 bases between the two ends. Germline assignment: CDR1 SQVTM and CDR2 ANQGSEA. The length of the CDR3 is 12 residues. The CDR3 DNA is TGCAGCGGCCGGGAGTACCAAGAGACCCAGTACTTC. Translated: CSGREYQETQYF. The full variable domain, its missing parts supplied by reference TRBV29-1 and TRBJ2-5, is SAVISQKPSRDICQRGTSLTIQCQVDSQVTMMFWYRQQPGQSLTLIATANQGSEATYESGFVIDKFPISRPNLTFSTLTVSNMSPEDSSIYLCSGREYQETQYFGPGTRLLVL.

This clone was picked up many times. J is TRBJ1-2 and V is TRBV7-9; D is possibly TRBD1 (6 bases). Germline V gene sequence: CDR1 SEHNR, CDR2 FQNEAQ (reference sequence). V was cut by 3 bases and J by 0 bases, with 17 bases left in between. The CDR3 length is 17 residues. This chain's CDR3 is CASSLGRGPRANYGYTF. CDR3 nucleotide sequence: TGTGCCAGCAGCTTGGGCAGGGGACCACGGGCTAACTATGGCTACACCTTC.

This clone has just a few counts. As DNA, the CDR3 is TGTGCCAGCAGTCAAAGGGGACAGGGTTTTACTGAAGCTTTCTTT. This translates into CASSQRGQGFTEAFF. V usage is TRBV25-1 and J usage is TRBJ1-1, with TRBD1 identical over 9 bases. The CDR3 has 15 residues. CDR1 and CDR2 from the germline V gene are MGHDK and SYGVNS. The ends lost 5 bases at V and 5 bases at J; junction bases unmatched: 9.

The sample holds a few counts of this clone. V usage is TRBV5-1 and J usage is TRBJ1-3, with D maybe TRBD1 (6 bases). This CDR3 region has 15 residues. V was clipped by 4 bases and J by 4 bases, with 15 bases between them. Per germline, CDR1 SGHRS and CDR2 YFSETQ. The CDR3 nucleotides read TGCGCCAGCAGCATACAACAGGGCGGCGGAAACACCATATATTTT. Encoded protein: CASSIQQGGGNTIYF.

V usage is TRBV29-1 and J usage is TRBJ2-7; TRBD2 matches at 7 bases. CDR1 and CDR2 (germline): SQVTM, ANQGSEA. Unmatched junction bases numbered 5, after V lost 6 bases and J lost 6 bases. The CDR3 runs 11 residues. CDR3 sequence reads: CSVQLASEQYF. In nucleotides, the CDR3 is TGCAGCGTCCAACTAGCGAGCGAGCAGTACTTC.

This clone was recorded a few times. The chain carries TRBV19 and TRBJ1-5; tentative D call: TRBD1 (6 bases). Germline CDR1 LNHDA, CDR2 SQIVND (reference sequence). The CDR3 length is 12 residues. V shed 6 bases and J shed 5 bases, with 8 bases lying between them. CDR3 DNA sequence: TGTGCCAGTAGCTACAGGGATCAGCCCCAGCATTTT. As protein: CASSYRDQPQHF.

This clone was counted a few times. The V and J genes are TRBV25-1 and TRBJ1-4; TRBD1 aligns across 9 bases. The junction had 8 bases not matched to a gene; V was cut back by 2 bases and J by 7 bases. CDR1 and CDR2 (germline): MGHDK, SYGVNS. This CDR3 is 16 amino acids long. The CDR3 region has the DNA TGTGCCAGCAGTGAAAGATCCGGGACAGGGTTTGAAAAACTGTTTTTT. This gives the protein CASSERSGTGFEKLFF.

The chain couples TRBV19 to TRBJ2-7, with 7 nucleotides matching TRBD1. Germline lookup yields CDR1 LNHDA and CDR2 SQIVND (reference sequence). The CDR3 is 15 amino acids. With 1 base clipped from V and 1 base from J, the junction kept 4 bases outside the gene matches. CDR3 nucleotides: TGTGCCAGTAGTATAGCGGGGACAGCTTCCTACGAGCAGTACTTC. Translating gives CASSIAGTASYEQYF.

This chain links TRBV7-8 with TRBJ1-2; no definite D call. This CDR3 has 14 amino acids. Germline V gives CDR1 SGHVS, CDR2 FQNEAQ. The germline V and J ends were trimmed by 2 bases and 2 bases, with 9 bases remaining between them. CDR3 region: CASSLREGNYGYTF. The CDR3, as DNA: TGTGCCAGCAGCTTAAGGGAAGGGAACTATGGCTACACCTTC.

The gene calls are TRBV30 and TRBJ2-1; D is perhaps TRBD2 (6 bases). Germline V gene lookup returns CDR1 GTSNPN and CDR2 SVGIG (reference sequence). The CDR3 spans 15 residues. V was pared by 1 base and J by 3 bases, with 13 bases between. As DNA, the CDR3 is TGTGCCTGGAGTGCCGGGACTCCGAACTACAATGAGCAGTTCTTC. Residues: CAWSAGTPNYNEQFF.

DNA for the CDR3: TGTGCCAGCAGTTTGGGGACTAGCGGGGGCCAAGAGACCCAGTACTTC. This translates into CASSLGTSGGQETQYF. The chain couples TRBV28 to TRBJ2-5, with TRBD2 matching over 14 bases. The trim removed 3 bases at V and 1 base at J, leaving 1 base unmatched. This CDR3 is 16 amino acids long. Per germline, CDR1 MDHEN and CDR2 SYDVKM. The complete variable domain, with remaining parts taken from reference TRBV28 and TRBJ2-5, reads DVKVTQSSRYLVKRTGEKVFLECVQDMDHENMFWYRQDPGLGLRLIYFSYDVKMKEKGDIPEGYSVSREKKERFSLILESASTNQTSMYLCASSLGTSGGQETQYFGPGTRLLVL.

This clone was seen repeatedly, ten times or more. The J gene is TRBJ1-4, the V gene TRBV13; the D gene is possibly TRBD1 (5 bases). From germline, CDR1 is PRHDT and CDR2 FYEKMQ (reference sequence). The CDR3 is 18 amino acids. The V end lost 0 bases, the J end lost 3 bases, and 17 bases lay between the germline ends. The CDR3 bases are TGTGCCAGCAGCTTAGGCCGATCCGGGGGAGAATCTAATGAAAAACTGTTTTTT. Its translation is CASSLGRSGGESNEKLFF.